This TCR beta chain was sequenced for a study of radiation and T cells in renal cell carcinoma. For this clone: Antigen specificity is unknown.

The table came from immunoSEQ multiplex PCR; TCRdb's copy has only in-frame clones and leaves some out. The sample has approximately 9,400 clones; more than 55% are singletons. The treatment denotes: treatment-naive control, cytoreductive nephrectomy. Whole-study findings and limits: Compared with controls, irradiated tumors showed greater TCR clonality. Irradiated tumors held more dominant CDR3 motifs than control tumors. Only small tumor regions of roughly 1 g were sampled.

This CDR3 region has 14 residues. V lost 8 bases and J lost 2; bases outside the gene matches: 9. Looked up from germline, CDR1 is SGHNT and CDR2 is YYREEE (reference sequence). This receptor was taken from a man aged 40-49 years with renal cell carcinoma. V gene TRBV5-4 combines with J gene TRBJ2-5; 7 nucleotides line up with TRBD1. The specimen was tumor tissue, collected from a patient whose treatment was nephrectomy without radiotherapy. The CDR3 nucleotides read TGTGCCAGTACAAGACCGGGACAGCAAGAGACCCAGTACTTC. This encodes CASTRPGQQETQYF.